This is a list of T cell receptor beta chains from one sample in a study of shared clonotypes between healthy human individuals. Produced via immunoSEQ multiplex PCR; TCRdb's table is partial and in-frame only. The table shows roughly 700,000 clones, with over 65% occurring only once. Source material: memory CD4+ T cells sorted from blood. The receptors come from a woman aged 25-40 years in good health. CDR3s include the opening cysteine and the closing phenylalanine or tryptophan. D genes are given only for firm matches. Rows give clone size only sometimes, using once, few, many, or a class for an expanded clone.

clone_size,d_call,j_call,v_call,cdr3_nt,cdr3_aa
NA,NA,TRBJ2-1,TRBV5-1,TGCGCCAGCAGCTTGGATAGCGGAGGCGGTCGAGAGCAGTTCTTC,CASSLDSGGGREQFF
NA,TRBD2,TRBJ2-1,TRBV2,TGTGCCACCAAGGTGGGAAGCGGGAGGTCGAATGAGCAGTTCTTC,CATKVGSGRSNEQFF
NA,NA,TRBJ2-1,TRBV9,TGTGCCAGCAGCGAGTTAACACAGGGGAGGTTGTTCTTC,CASSELTQGRLFF
NA,NA,TRBJ2-2,TRBV19,TGTGCCAGTGATTTCCAGGGAACCGGGGAGCTGTTTTTT,CASDFQGTGELFF
NA,NA,TRBJ2-6,TRBV27,TGTGCCAGCAGCGAACAGATCTCTGGGGCCAACGTCCTGACTTTC,CASSEQISGANVLTF
NA,TRBD2,TRBJ2-7,TRBV11-2,TGTGCCAGCAGCCAAGGACTAGCGGGAGTTTACGAGCAGTACTTC,CASSQGLAGVYEQYF
NA,TRBD2,TRBJ2-7,TRBV7-8,TGTGCCAGCAGGACCCTAGAGTCTAGCGGTACCCTGCCTTACGAGCAGTACTTC,CASRTLESSGTLPYEQYF
many,TRBD2,TRBJ2-2,TRBV14,TGTGCCAGCAGCCAACGCGGGGGCGGGGAGCTGTTTTTT,CASSQRGGGELFF
NA,NA,TRBJ1-1,TRBV4-1,TGCGCCAGCAGCCCCCGGTCCAGGACTAACACTGAAGCTTTCTTT,CASSPRSRTNTEAFF
NA,NA,TRBJ2-1,TRBV29-1,TGCAGCGTTGAAAGGAGTTCAGGCTACAATGAGCAGTTCTTC,CSVERSSGYNEQFF
NA,TRBD1,TRBJ2-7,TRBV28,TGTGCCAGCAGTTCGCCCGGGACAGGGTTCTACGAGCAGTACTTC,CASSSPGTGFYEQYF
NA,NA,TRBJ2-4,TRBV7-9,TGTGCCAGCAGCTCAACAGGCGCCAAAAACATTCAGTACTTC,CASSSTGAKNIQYF
NA,TRBD1,TRBJ2-7,TRBV28,TGTGCCAGCGAAGAGACAGGGGGCCACGAGCAGTACTTC,CASEETGGHEQYF
NA,NA,TRBJ1-2,TRBV2,TGTGCCACCCCTAATGGGAACAGTCTGAACTATGGCTACACCTTC,CATPNGNSLNYGYTF
NA,TRBD1,TRBJ1-4,TRBV6-5,TGTGCCAGCAGTTACAGGGGGCCTAATAATGAAAAACTGTTTTTT,CASSYRGPNNEKLFF
NA,NA,TRBJ1-5,TRBV5-4,TGTGCCAGCAGCACCGGCGGGCAGGAGGATCAGCCCCAGCATTTT,CASSTGGQEDQPQHF
NA,TRBD1,TRBJ2-1,TRBV11-3,TGTGCCAGCAGCACTACAACGACAGGGCGGGTCAATGAGCAGTTCTTC,CASSTTTTGRVNEQFF
few,NA,TRBJ2-1,TRBV11-2,TGTGCCAGCAGCCCCCGTTACGGTCTAGCTCATGAGCAGTTCTTC,CASSPRYGLAHEQFF
NA,NA,TRBJ1-2,TRBV28,TGTGCCAGCAGCCTCCAAGAGGGCTACACCTTC,CASSLQEGYTF
NA,NA,TRBJ2-5,TRBV11-3,TGTGCCAGCAGCTTAGGGGTTAGCAACAAAGGAGAGACCCAGTACTTC,CASSLGVSNKGETQYF
NA,NA,TRBJ2-5,TRBV7-9,TGTGCCAGCAGCTTGTCTCATGGCGAGACCCAGTACTTC,CASSLSHGETQYF
NA,TRBD2,TRBJ2-3,TRBV29-1,TGCAGCGCCCAAGGGACTAGCGTTGCGACAGATACGCAGTATTTT,CSAQGTSVATDTQYF
NA,TRBD1,TRBJ2-3,TRBV27,TGTGCCAGCAGTTTGACAGGGGGTTGGGCAGATACGCAGTATTTT,CASSLTGGWADTQYF
NA,NA,TRBJ1-1,TRBV5-1,TGCGCCAGCAGCTTGGGCGGAAGTCCATACACTGAAGCTTTCTTT,CASSLGGSPYTEAFF
NA,NA,TRBJ1-1,TRBV5-4,TGTGCCAGCAGCCCCGGGACTTGGGACACTGAAGCTTTCTTT,CASSPGTWDTEAFF
few,TRBD1,TRBJ1-5,TRBV28,TGTGCCAGCAGTCGCCGGGACAGGGTCAAACAGCCCCAGCATTTT,CASSRRDRVKQPQHF
few,NA,TRBJ2-5,TRBV27,TGTGCCAGCAGTTTAGCCAGTTACGAGACCCAGTACTTC,CASSLASYETQYF
NA,NA,TRBJ2-7,TRBV7-9,TGTGCCAGCAGCACCAAGACGTACTCCTACGAGCAGTACTTC,CASSTKTYSYEQYF
NA,TRBD1,TRBJ1-2,TRBV7-3,TGTGCCAGCAGCCCCTCGGACAGGGGCGACTATGGCTACACCTTC,CASSPSDRGDYGYTF
NA,TRBD2,TRBJ2-1,TRBV5-1,TGCGCCAGCAGCATCGCGGGAGATTACAATGAGCAGTTCTTC,CASSIAGDYNEQFF
NA,NA,TRBJ2-7,TRBV5-1,TGCGCCAGCAGCCCAGAAACAGGGTCCCACGAGCAGTACTTC,CASSPETGSHEQYF
NA,NA,TRBJ2-1,TRBV5-1,TGCGCCAGCAGCTTGGGGAACGTCCGTCAAGGGGATGAGCAGTTCTTC,CASSLGNVRQGDEQFF
few,NA,TRBJ1-4,TRBV25-1,TGTGCCAGCAGTAGGGGGGCGCCCGGGGAAAAACTGTTTTTT,CASSRGAPGEKLFF
NA,NA,TRBJ2-4,TRBV10-1,TGCGCCAGCAGTGAGTCCCGAGCCGCGGGCAAAAACATTCAGTACTTC,CASSESRAAGKNIQYF
NA,TRBD1,TRBJ1-1,TRBV5-6,TGTGCCAGCAGCTTTTACGGGACAGGGGGTAACACTGAAGCTTTCTTT,CASSFYGTGGNTEAFF
NA,TRBD1,TRBJ2-7,TRBV6-1,TGTGCCAGCAATGACAGGGAACCCCGCGAGCAGTACTTC,CASNDREPREQYF
once,NA,TRBJ2-1,TRBV11-2,TGTGCCAGCAGCTTAGGGATCTACAATGAGCAGTTCTTC,CASSLGIYNEQFF
NA,NA,TRBJ1-2,TRBV21-1,NA,CASSKDGVGEGINYGYTF
NA,TRBD1,TRBJ1-4,TRBV2,TGTGCCAGCAGTGAGGACAGGGGGCACGAAAAACTGTTTTTT,CASSEDRGHEKLFF
NA,TRBD1,TRBJ1-5,TRBV28,TGTGCCAGCAACCTACCCACAGGGGGCCGGCAGCCCCAGCATTTT,CASNLPTGGRQPQHF
NA,TRBD2,TRBJ2-3,TRBV10-2,TGCGCCAGCGGCGGGAGGCGCACAGATACGCAGTATTTT,CASGGRRTDTQYF
NA,TRBD1,TRBJ1-2,TRBV5-4,TGTGCCAGCAGCACGCCTAAACAGGGGGGAGATGGCTACACCTTC,CASSTPKQGGDGYTF
NA,NA,TRBJ1-5,TRBV5-6,TGTGCCAGCAGCTTGGCCAGCCATGGAGCCTATGCGAGTCAGCCCCAGCATTTT,CASSLASHGAYASQPQHF
once,NA,TRBJ2-7,TRBV14,TGTGCCAGCAGCCAAGATGCTAGCAGCTACGAGCAGTACTTC,CASSQDASSYEQYF
NA,NA,TRBJ2-7,TRBV6-6,TGTGCCAGCAGTTACGGGATAGGGGAATACGAGCAGTACTTC,CASSYGIGEYEQYF
NA,NA,TRBJ1-5,TRBV19,TGTGCCAGTAGTGCCCACATCCGGGCCGCGGGTCAGCCCCAGCATTTT,CASSAHIRAAGQPQHF
many,TRBD2,TRBJ2-2,TRBV5-1,TGCGCCAGCAGCTTCGCTAGCGGGAGTAGAAACACCGGGGAGCTGTTTTTT,CASSFASGSRNTGELFF
NA,TRBD1,TRBJ1-4,TRBV18,TGTGCCAGCTCACCTCGACAGGGTGAGGGCGAAAAACTGTTTTTT,CASSPRQGEGEKLFF
many,NA,TRBJ2-1,TRBV7-9,TGTGCCAGCAGAGAACGGAATGAGCAGTTCTTC,CASRERNEQFF
NA,NA,TRBJ2-3,TRBV28,TGTGCCAGCGTAAAAGGGACATCTCTAGACACAGATACGCAGTATTTT,CASVKGTSLDTDTQYF
NA,NA,TRBJ2-1,TRBV25-1,TGTGCCAGCAGTGGACCCTACAATGAGCAGTTCTTC,CASSGPYNEQFF
NA,NA,TRBJ2-7,TRBV19,TGTGCCAGTAGATTTATCGACAGAGCGACCTACGAGCAGTACTTC,CASRFIDRATYEQYF
NA,NA,TRBJ1-3,TRBV5-5,TGTGCCAGCAGCTTACAAGATGGAAACACCATATATTTT,CASSLQDGNTIYF
NA,NA,TRBJ1-3,TRBV5-1,TGCGCCAGCAGCATATCAGGGGCCTCTGGAAACACCATATATTTT,CASSISGASGNTIYF
NA,TRBD2,TRBJ2-1,TRBV30,TGTGCCTGGAGTGGGCTGGGTAGCGGGAGTAATGAGCAGTTCTTC,CAWSGLGSGSNEQFF
NA,NA,TRBJ1-1,TRBV2,TGTGCCAGCAGTGAAGACAGTAACACTGAAGCTTTCTTT,CASSEDSNTEAFF
NA,NA,TRBJ2-5,TRBV20-1,TGCAGTGCCCTCTTGGAGACCCAGTACTTC,CSALLETQYF